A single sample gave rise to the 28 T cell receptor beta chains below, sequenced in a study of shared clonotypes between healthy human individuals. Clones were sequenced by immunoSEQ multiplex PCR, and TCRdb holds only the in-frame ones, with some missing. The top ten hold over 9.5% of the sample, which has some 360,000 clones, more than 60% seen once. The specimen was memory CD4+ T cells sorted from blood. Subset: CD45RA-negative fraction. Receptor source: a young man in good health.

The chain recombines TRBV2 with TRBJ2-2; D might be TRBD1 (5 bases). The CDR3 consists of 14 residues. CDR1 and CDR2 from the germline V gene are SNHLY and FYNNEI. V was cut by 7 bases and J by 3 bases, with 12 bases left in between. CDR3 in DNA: TGTGCCAGCAAGGCGACAGACGACACCGGGGAGCTGTTTTTT. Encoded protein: CASKATDDTGELFF.

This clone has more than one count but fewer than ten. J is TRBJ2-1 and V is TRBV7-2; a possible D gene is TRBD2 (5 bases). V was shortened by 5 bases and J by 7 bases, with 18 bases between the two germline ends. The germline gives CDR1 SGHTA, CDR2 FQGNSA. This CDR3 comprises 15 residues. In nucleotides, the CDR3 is TGTGCCAGCAGCCAAATTGGCCTAGCTGAGAATGAGCAGTTCTTC. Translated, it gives CASSQIGLAENEQFF.

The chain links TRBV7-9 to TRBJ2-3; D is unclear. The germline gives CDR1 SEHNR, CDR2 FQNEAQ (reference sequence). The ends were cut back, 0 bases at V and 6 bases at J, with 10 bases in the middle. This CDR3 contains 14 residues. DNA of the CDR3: TGTGCCAGCAGCTTAGCGCATCCAACCGATACGCAGTATTTT. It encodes CASSLAHPTDTQYF.

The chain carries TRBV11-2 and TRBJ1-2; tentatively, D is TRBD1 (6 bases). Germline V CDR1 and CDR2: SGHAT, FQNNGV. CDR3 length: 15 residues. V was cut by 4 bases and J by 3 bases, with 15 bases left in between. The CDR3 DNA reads TGTGCCAGCAGCTCCTCCCGGGACACTTACTATGGCTACACCTTC. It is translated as CASSSSRDTYYGYTF.

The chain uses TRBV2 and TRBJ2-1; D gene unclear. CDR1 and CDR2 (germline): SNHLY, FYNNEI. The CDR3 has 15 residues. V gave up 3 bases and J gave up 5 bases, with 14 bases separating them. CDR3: CASSDPSSLDNEQFF. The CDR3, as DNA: TGTGCCAGCAGTGATCCCAGTAGCCTAGACAATGAGCAGTTCTTC.

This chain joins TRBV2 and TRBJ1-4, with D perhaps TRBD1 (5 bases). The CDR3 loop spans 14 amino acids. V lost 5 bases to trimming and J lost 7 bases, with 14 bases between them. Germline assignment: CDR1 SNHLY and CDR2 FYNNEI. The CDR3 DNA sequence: TGTGCCAGCAGTACCGGGACCGAGGGTGAAAAACTGTTTTTT. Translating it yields CASSTGTEGEKLFF.

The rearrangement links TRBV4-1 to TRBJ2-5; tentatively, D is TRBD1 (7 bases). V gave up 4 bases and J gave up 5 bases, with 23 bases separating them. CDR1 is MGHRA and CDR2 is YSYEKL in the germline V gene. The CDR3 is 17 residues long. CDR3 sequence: CASSLGVGTGEAETQYF. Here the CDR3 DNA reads TGCGCCAGCAGCCTAGGGGTCGGCACAGGGGAGGCGGAGACCCAGTACTTC.

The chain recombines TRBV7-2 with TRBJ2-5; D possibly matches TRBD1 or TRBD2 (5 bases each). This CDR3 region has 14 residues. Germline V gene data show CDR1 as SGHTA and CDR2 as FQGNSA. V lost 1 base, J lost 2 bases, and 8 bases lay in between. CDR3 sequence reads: CASSLGGNQETQYF. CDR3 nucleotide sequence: TGTGCCAGCAGCTTAGGGGGGAATCAAGAGACCCAGTACTTC.

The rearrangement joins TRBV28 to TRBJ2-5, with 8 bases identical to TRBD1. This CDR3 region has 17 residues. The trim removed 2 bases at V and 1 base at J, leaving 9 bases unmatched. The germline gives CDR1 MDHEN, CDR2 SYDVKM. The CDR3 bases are TGTGCCAGCAGTTTAGTACGCGGGACAGGCAGCCAAGAGACCCAGTACTTC. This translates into CASSLVRGTGSQETQYF.

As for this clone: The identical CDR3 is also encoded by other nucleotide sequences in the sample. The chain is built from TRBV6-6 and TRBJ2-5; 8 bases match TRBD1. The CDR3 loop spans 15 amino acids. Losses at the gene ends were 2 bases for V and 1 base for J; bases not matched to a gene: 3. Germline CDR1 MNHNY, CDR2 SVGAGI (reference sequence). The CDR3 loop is CASSYPGQGQETQYF. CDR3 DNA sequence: TGTGCCAGCAGTTACCCTGGACAGGGCCAAGAGACCCAGTACTTC.

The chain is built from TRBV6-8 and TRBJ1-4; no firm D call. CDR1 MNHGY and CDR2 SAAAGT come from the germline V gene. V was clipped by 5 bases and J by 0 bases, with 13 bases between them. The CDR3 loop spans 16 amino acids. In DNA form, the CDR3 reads TGTGCCAGCAGTCAAGACCAAAGGGCAACTAATGAAAAACTGTTTTTT. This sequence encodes CASSQDQRATNEKLFF.

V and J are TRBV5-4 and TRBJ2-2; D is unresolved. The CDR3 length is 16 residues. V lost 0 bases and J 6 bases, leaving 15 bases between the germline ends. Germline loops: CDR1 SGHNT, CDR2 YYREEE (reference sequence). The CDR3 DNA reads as TGTGCCAGCAGCTTGGCCGAGAGGAGCCCTGCCGGGGAGCTGTTTTTT. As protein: CASSLAERSPAGELFF.

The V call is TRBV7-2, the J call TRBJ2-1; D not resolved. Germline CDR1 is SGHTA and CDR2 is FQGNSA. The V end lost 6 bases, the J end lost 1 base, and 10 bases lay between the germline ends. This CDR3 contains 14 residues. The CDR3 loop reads CASRQALSYNEQFF. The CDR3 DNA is TGTGCCAGCAGGCAAGCGCTGTCCTACAATGAGCAGTTCTTC. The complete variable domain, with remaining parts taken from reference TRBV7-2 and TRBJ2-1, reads GAGVSQSPSNKVTEKGKDVELRCDPISGHTALYWYRQSLGQGLEFLIYFQGNSAPDKSGLPSDRFSAERTGGSVSTLTIQRTQQEDSAVYLCASRQALSYNEQFFGPGTRLTVL.

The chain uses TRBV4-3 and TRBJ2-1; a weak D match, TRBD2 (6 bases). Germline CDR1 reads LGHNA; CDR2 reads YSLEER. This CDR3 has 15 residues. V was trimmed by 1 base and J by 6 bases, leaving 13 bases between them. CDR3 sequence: CASSQGGLTSNEQFF. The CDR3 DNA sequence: TGCGCCAGCAGCCAAGGGGGACTCACCTCCAATGAGCAGTTCTTC.

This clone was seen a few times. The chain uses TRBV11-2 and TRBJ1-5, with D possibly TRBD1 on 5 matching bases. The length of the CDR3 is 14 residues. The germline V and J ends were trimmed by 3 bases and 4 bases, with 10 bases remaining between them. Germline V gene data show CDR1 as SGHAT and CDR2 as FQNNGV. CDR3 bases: TGTGCCAGCAGCTTCGACAGTAGTAATCAGCCCCAGCATTTT. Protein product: CASSFDSSNQPQHF.

The CDR3 protein is CASSRKSYNEQFF. The CDR3 DNA follows: TGTGCCAGCAGCAGAAAGAGCTACAATGAGCAGTTCTTC. This rearrangement joins TRBV6-5 to TRBJ2-1; D remains unclear. This CDR3 has 13 residues. Trimming took off 6 bases at V and 3 bases at J, with 9 bases between the two ends. Looked up from germline, CDR1 is MNHEY and CDR2 is SVGAGI.

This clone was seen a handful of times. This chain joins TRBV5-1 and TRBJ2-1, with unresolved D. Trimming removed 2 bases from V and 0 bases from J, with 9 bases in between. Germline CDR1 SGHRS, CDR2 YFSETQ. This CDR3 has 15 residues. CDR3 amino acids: CASSLDVSSYNEQFF. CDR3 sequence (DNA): TGCGCCAGCAGCTTAGACGTAAGCTCCTACAATGAGCAGTTCTTC.

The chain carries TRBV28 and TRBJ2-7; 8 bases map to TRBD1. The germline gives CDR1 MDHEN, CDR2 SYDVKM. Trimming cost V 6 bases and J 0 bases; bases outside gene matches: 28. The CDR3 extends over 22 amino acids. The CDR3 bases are TGTGCCAGCAGCGCCGGGACAGGAGGGATCTTTTCCCCCGAAAACATCTCCTACGAGCAGTACTTC. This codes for CASSAGTGGIFSPENISYEQYF.

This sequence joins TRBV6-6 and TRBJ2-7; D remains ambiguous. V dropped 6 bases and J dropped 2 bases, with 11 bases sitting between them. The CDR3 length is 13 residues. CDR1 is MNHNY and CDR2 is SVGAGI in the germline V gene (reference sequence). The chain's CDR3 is CASRDGSTYEQYF. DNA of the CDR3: TGTGCCAGCAGGGACGGTTCCACCTACGAGCAGTACTTC.

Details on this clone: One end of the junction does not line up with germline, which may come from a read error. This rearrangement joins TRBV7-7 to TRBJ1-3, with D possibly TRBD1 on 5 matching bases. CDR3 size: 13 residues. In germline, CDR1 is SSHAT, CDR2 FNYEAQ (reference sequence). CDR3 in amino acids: CASSLGAGNTIYF. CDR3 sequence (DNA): TGTGCTAGCAGCTTAGGGGCCGGAAACACCATATATTTT.

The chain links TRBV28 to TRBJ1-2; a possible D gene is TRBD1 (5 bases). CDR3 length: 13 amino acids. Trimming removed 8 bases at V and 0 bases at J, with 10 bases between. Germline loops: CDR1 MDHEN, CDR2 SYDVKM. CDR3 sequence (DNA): TGTGCCAGCGCGACAGCAGCTAACTATGGCTACACCTTC. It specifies CASATAANYGYTF.

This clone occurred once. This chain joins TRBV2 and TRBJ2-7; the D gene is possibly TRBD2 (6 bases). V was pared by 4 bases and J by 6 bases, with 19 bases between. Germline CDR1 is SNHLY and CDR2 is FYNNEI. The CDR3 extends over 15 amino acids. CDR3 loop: CASSGGGGNPREQYF. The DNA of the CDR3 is TGTGCCAGCAGTGGCGGTGGCGGGAACCCCCGCGAGCAGTACTTC. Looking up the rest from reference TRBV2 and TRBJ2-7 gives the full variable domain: EPEVTQTPSHQVTQMGQEVILRCVPISNHLYFYWYRQILGQKVEFLVSFYNNEISEKSEIFDDQFSVERPDGSNFTLKIRSTKLEDSAMYFCASSGGGGNPREQYFGPGTRLTVT.

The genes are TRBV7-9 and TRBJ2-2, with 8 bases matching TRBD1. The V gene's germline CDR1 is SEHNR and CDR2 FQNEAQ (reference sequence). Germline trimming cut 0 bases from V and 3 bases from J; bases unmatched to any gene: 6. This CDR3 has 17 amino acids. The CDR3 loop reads CASSLALQGAHTGELFF. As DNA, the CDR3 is TGTGCCAGCAGCTTAGCCCTCCAGGGGGCTCACACCGGGGAGCTGTTTTTT.

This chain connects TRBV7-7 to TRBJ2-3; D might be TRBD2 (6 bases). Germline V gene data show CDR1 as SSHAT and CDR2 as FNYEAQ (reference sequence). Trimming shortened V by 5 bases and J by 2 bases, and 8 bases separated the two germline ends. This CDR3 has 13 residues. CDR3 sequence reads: CASSPDYTDTQYF. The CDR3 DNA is TGTGCCAGCAGCCCGGACTACACAGATACGCAGTATTTT.

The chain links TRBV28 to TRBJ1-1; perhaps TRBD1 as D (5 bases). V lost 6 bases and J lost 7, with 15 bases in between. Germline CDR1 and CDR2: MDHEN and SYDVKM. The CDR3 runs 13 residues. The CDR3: CASSLGTPSEAFF. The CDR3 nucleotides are TGTGCCAGCAGCCTAGGGACCCCAAGTGAAGCTTTCTTT.

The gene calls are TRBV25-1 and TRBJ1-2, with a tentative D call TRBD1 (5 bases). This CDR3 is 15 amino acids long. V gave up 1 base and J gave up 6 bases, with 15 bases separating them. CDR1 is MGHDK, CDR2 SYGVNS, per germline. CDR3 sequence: CASSESGQRIDGYTF. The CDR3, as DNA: TGTGCCAGCAGTGAATCGGGGCAGCGAATAGATGGCTACACCTTC.

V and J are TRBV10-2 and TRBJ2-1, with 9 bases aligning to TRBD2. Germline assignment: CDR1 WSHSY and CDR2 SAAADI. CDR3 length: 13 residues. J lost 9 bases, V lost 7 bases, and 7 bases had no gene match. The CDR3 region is CASTLAGRSEQFF. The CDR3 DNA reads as TGCGCCAGCACTCTAGCGGGAAGAAGTGAGCAGTTCTTC.

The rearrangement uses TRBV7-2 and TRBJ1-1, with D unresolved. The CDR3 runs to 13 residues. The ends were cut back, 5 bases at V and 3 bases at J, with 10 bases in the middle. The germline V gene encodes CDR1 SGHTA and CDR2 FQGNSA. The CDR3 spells CASSTIWDTEAFF. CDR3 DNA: TGTGCCAGCAGCACTATTTGGGACACTGAAGCTTTCTTT.